This T cell receptor beta chain was found in a study of blood T cell repertoires in COVID-19. On the study more broadly: Sample material is recorded as cDNA or gDNA derived from T cells, B-cell-depleted T cells, or PBMCs.

Per the study methods: The assay estimated nucleated cells by amplifying reference gene primers. Using immunoSEQ multiplex PCR, the repertoire was profiled, and TCRdb retains in-frame clones only, with some absent. That table supplies the V and J calls and clone size; D and trimming were determined from the DNA. The table shows about 160,000 clones, with about four fifths occurring only once. Cohort 3 donors were reported recovered after two negative PCRs, clearance, or symptom resolution. The receptor was isolated from a man aged 55 to 70 who had recovered from COVID-19. Sequenced input: PBMCs or T cells enriched from blood (not recorded which).

In nucleotides, the CDR3 is TGTGCCAGCAGCTTGGATGGGGGGTTAATAGCCAAAAACATTCAGTACTTC. Translation gives CASSLDGGLIAKNIQYF. The chain is built from TRBV5-4 and TRBJ2-4; D is possibly TRBD2 (6 bases). The length of the CDR3 is 17 residues. V gave up 0 bases and J gave up 0 bases, with 13 bases separating them. Germline V gene lookup returns CDR1 SGHNT and CDR2 YYREEE (reference sequence).